This TCR beta chain appears in the sequencing data of a study of regulatory T cells in long-lasting Graves disease. Notes on the study in general: TCR diversity was lower in persistent Graves' patients (versus newly diagnosed ones). Newly diagnosed disease favored TRBV20-1 and TRBJ2-1 over persistent disease.

This clonotype appeared many times. Antigen specificity is unknown. One end of the junction fails to match germline, which may point to a read error. Time point denoted: newly diagnosed GD, antithyroid drugs for less than 3 months. After RNA was extracted from PBMCs, the TCR library was made from it. Clinicians diagnosed Graves' disease using American Thyroid Association guidelines. Arm-PCR of CDR3 regions with iRepertoire HTBI primers generated TCR beta libraries. TCRdb called the multiplex PCR reads again in MiXCR, with one record for every CDR3 protein. The table has 400,000 to 450,000 distinct CDR3 sequences, over 15% seen once. The germline V gene encodes CDR1 MDHEN and CDR2 SYDVKM. This CDR3 region has 14 residues. These same records also appear under a second study, on T cells in Graves' hyperthyroidism and ophthalmopathy. That source adds: The hyperthyroidism patients had all been newly diagnosed, and their disease duration was under 2 months. Their ages ranged from 18 to 65 years.

This clonotype was obtained from a woman aged 30 to 39 with Graves disease. Sequences were derived from peripheral blood mononuclear cells (PBMCs), sampled at new diagnosis, from a patient treated with antithyroid drugs. The chain couples TRBV28 to TRBJ2-1; TRBD2 matches at 10 bases. CDR3 sequence reads: CASSLQASGRYGHF. CDR3 coding DNA: TGTGCCAGCAGTTTACAGGCTAGCGGGAGATATGGACATTTC.